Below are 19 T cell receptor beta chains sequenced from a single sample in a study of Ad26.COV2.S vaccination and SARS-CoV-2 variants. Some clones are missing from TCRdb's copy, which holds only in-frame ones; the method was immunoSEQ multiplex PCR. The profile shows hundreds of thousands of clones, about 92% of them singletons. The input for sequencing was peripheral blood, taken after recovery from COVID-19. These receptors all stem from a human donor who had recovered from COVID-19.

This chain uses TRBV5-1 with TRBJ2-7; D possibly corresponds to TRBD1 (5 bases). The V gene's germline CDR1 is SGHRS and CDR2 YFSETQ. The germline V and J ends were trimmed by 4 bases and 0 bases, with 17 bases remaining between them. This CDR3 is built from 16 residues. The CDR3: CASSHRQPLSSYEQYF. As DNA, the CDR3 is TGCGCCAGCAGCCACCGACAGCCTCTAAGCTCCTACGAGCAGTACTTC.

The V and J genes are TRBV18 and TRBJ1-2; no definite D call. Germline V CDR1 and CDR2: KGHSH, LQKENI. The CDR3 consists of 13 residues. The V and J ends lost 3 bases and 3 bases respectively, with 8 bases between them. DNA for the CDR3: TGTGCCAGCTCACCCCCCCGGGACTATGGCTACACCTTC. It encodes CASSPPRDYGYTF.

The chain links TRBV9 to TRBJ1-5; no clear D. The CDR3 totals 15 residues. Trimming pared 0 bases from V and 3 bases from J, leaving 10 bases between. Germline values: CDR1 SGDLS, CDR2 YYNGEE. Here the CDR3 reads CASSVGPENNQPQHF. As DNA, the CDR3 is TGTGCCAGCAGCGTAGGGCCGGAAAACAATCAGCCCCAGCATTTT.

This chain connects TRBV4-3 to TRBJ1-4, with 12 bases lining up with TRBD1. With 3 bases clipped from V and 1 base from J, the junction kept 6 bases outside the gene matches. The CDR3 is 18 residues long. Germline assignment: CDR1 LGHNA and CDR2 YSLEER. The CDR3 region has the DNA TGCGCCAGCAGCCATCCCGGGACAGGGGGCCTAACTAATGAAAAACTGTTTTTT. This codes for CASSHPGTGGLTNEKLFF.

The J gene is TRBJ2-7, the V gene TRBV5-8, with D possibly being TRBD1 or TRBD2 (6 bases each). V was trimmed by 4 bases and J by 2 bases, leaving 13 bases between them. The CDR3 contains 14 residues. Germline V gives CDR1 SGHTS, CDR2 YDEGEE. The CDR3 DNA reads TGTGCCAGCAGCCCCATCGGGGGCGCCTACGAGCAGTACTTC. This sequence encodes CASSPIGGAYEQYF.

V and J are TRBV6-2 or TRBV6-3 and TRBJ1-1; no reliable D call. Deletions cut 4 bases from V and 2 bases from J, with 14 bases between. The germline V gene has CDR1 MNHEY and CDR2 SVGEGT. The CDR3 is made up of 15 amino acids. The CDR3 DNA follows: TGTGCCAGCAGTTCGCTACGGACCCTCAACACTGAAGCTTTCTTT. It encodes CASSSLRTLNTEAFF.

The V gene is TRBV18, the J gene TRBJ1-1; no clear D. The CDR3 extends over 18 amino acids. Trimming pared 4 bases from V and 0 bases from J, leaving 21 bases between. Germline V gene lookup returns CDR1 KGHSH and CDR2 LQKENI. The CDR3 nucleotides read TGTGCCAGCTCACTAACACCTAATGACGTGGGAATGAACACTGAAGCTTTCTTT. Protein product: CASSLTPNDVGMNTEAFF.

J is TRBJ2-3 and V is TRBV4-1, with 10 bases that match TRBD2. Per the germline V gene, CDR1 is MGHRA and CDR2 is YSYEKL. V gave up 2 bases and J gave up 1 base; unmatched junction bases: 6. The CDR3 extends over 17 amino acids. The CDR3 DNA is TGCGCCAGCAGCCAAAAGGGCCTAGCGGGGGGCACAGATACGCAGTATTTT. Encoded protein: CASSQKGLAGGTDTQYF.

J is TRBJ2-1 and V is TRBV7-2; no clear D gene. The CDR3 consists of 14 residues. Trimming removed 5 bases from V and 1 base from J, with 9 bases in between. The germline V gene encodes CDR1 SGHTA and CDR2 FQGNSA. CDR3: CASSPSSSYNEQFF. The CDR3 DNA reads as TGTGCCAGCAGCCCCAGCAGTTCCTACAATGAGCAGTTCTTC.

CDR3 coding DNA: TGTGCCAGCAGCCAAGATACAGGGTTCTATAATTCACCCCTCCACTTT. Translation gives CASSQDTGFYNSPLHF. J is TRBJ1-6 and V is TRBV3-1 (or the pseudogene TRBV3-2), with D possibly matching TRBD1 (6 bases). Germline CDR1 and CDR2: LGHDT and YNNKEL (reference sequence). Trimming cost V 0 bases and J 3 bases, with 9 bases left between them. The CDR3 runs to 16 residues.

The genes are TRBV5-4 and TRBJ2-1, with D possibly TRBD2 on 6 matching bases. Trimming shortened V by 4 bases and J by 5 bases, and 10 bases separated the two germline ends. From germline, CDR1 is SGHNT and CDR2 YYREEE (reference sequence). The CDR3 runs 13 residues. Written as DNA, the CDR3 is TGTGCCAGCAGCCCGGGACTGAACAATGAGCAGTTCTTC. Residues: CASSPGLNNEQFF.

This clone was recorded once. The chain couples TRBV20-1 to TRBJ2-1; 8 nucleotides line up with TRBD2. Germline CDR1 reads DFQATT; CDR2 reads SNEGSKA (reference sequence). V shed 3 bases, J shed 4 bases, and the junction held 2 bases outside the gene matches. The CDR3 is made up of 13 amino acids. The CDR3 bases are TGCAGTGCTAGTCCTAGCGGGTACAATGAGCAGTTCTTC. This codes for CSASPSGYNEQFF.

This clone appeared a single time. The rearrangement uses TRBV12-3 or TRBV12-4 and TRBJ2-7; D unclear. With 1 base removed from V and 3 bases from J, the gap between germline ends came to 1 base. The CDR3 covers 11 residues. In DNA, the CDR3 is TGTGCCAGCAGTTTAGACTACGAGCAGTACTTC. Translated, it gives CASSLDYEQYF.

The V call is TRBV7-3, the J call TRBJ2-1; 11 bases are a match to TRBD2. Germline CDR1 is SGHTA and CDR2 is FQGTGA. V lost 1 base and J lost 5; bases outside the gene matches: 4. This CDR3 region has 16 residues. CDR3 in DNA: TGTGCCAGCAGCTTAAGCCTAGCGGGGGGCAACAATGAGCAGTTCTTC. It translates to CASSLSLAGGNNEQFF.

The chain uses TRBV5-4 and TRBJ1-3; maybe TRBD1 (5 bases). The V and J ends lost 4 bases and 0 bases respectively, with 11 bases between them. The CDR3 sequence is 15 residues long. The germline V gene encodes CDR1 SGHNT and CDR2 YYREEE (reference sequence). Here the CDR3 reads CASSLGTTSGNTIYF. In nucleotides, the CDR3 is TGTGCCAGCAGCCTTGGGACTACCTCTGGAAACACCATATATTTT. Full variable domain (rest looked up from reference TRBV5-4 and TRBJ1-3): ETGVTQSPTHLIKTRGQQVTLRCSSQSGHNTVSWYQQALGQGPQFIFQYYREEENGRGNFPPRFSGLQFPNYSSELNVNALELDDSALYLCASSLGTTSGNTIYFGEGSWLTVV.

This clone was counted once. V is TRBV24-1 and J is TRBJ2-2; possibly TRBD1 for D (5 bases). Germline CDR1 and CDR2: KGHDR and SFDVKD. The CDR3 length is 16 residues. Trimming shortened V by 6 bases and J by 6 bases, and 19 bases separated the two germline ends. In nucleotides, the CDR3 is TGTGCCACCAGTAAGGGCGAGACAGCGATTTCCGGGGAGCTGTTTTTT. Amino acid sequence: CATSKGETAISGELFF.

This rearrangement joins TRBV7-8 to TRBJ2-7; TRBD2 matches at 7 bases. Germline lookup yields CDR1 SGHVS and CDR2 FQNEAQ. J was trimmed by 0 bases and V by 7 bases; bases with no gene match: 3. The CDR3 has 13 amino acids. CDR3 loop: CASMGGSSYEQYF. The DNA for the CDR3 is TGTGCCAGCATGGGGGGGAGCTCCTACGAGCAGTACTTC.

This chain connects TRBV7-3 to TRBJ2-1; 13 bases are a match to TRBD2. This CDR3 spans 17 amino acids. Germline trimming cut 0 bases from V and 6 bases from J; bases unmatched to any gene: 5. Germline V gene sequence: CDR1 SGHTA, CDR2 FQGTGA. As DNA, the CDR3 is TGTGCCAGCAGCTTAACGAGTGGACTAGCGGGGGTCAATGAGCAGTTCTTC. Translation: CASSLTSGLAGVNEQFF.

CDR3 region: CASSFRGASTDTQYF. DNA for the CDR3: TGTGCCAGCAGCTTCCGAGGGGCAAGCACAGATACGCAGTATTTT. The V and J genes are TRBV7-2 and TRBJ2-3, with D perhaps being TRBD1 or TRBD2 (5 bases each). V was trimmed by 3 bases and J by 0 bases, leaving 10 bases between them. This CDR3 comprises 15 residues. CDR1 and CDR2 from the germline V gene are SGHTA and FQGNSA.